What follows is one T cell receptor beta chain and its context. The germline V and J ends were trimmed by 2 bases and 5 bases, with 15 bases remaining between them. CDR3 length: 15 residues. Germline V gene lookup returns CDR1 MNHEY and CDR2 SMNVEV (reference sequence). The record originates from a study of blood T cell repertoires in COVID-19. Whole-study context: Symptom resolution, clearance, or two negative PCRs marked donors in Cohort 3 as recovered. COVID-19 samples, acute and convalescent, were from the United States, Italy and Spain. Nucleic acid was either cDNA or gDNA, and it came from T cells, B-cell-depleted T cells, or PBMCs.

Method: immunoSEQ multiplex PCR; TCRdb's copy keeps in-frame clones and lacks some. The sample consists of under 300,000 clones, 88% of them appearing once. Ages ranged from roughly 18 to 100 years, with residence in 24 US areas. This clonotype originated in a woman between 55 and 75 years old in a cohort exposed to, infected with or recovered from COVID-19 (not recorded which). Input material: PBMCs or T cells enriched from blood (not recorded which). This rearrangement joins TRBV27 to TRBJ2-5; TRBD2 is a possible D gene (5 bases). CDR3 coding DNA: TGTGCCAGCAGTTTAGGTTCCCTAGCCGGGGAGACCCAGTACTTC. Translated: CASSLGSLAGETQYF.